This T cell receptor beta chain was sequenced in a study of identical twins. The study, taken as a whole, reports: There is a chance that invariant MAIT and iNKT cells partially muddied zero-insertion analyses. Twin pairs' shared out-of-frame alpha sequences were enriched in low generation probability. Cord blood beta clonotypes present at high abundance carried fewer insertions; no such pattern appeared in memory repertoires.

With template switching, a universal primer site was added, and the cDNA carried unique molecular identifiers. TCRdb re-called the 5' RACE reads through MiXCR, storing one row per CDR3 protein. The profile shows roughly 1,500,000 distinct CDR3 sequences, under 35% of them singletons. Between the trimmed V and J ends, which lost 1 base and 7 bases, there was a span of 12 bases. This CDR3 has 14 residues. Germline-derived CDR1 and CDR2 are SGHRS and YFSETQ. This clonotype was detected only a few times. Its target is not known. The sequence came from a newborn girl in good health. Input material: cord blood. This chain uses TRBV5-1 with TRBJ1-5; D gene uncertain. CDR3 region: CASSLSSGYQPQHF. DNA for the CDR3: TGCGCCAGCAGCTTGTCTTCGGGCTACCAGCCCCAGCATTTT.